One sample yielded the 7 T cell receptor beta chains listed below, sequenced in a study of T cell responses to AZD1222 COVID-19 vaccine. Using immunoSEQ multiplex PCR, the repertoire was profiled, and TCRdb retains in-frame clones only, with some absent. The repertoire holds about 140,000 clones, with 85% to 90% as singletons. The sample in question was peripheral blood, obtained on day 0 of AZD1222 vaccination. The receptors stem from an adult in good health.

This clone occurred once. This chain joins TRBV7-9 and TRBJ1-1; D unresolved. Germline assignment: CDR1 SEHNR and CDR2 FQNEAQ (reference sequence). Trimming took off 3 bases at V and 10 bases at J, with 12 bases between the two ends. The CDR3 contains 12 residues. The CDR3 DNA follows: TGTGCCAGCAGCTTCTCGGTAGCTGGAGCTTTCTTT. It specifies CASSFSVAGAFF.

The rearrangement links TRBV27 to TRBJ2-2; TRBD1 might be the D (5 bases). The V gene's germline CDR1 is MNHEY and CDR2 SMNVEV (reference sequence). Trimming left V 9 bases short and J 6 bases short, with 14 bases between. The CDR3 extends over 13 amino acids. The CDR3 here is CASRKGAAGELFF. CDR3 coding DNA: TGTGCCAGTAGAAAAGGGGCGGCCGGGGAGCTGTTTTTT.

V and J are TRBV10-3 and TRBJ2-1, with D perhaps being TRBD1 or TRBD2 (5 bases each). V was pared by 6 bases and J by 1 base, with 10 bases between. Germline V gene data show CDR1 as ENHRY and CDR2 as SYGVKD. This CDR3 spans 14 amino acids. The chain's CDR3 is CAISLGASYNEQFF. The DNA for the CDR3 is TGTGCCATCAGCCTCGGGGCATCCTACAATGAGCAGTTCTTC.

The chain employs TRBV6-5 and TRBJ2-7, with 9 bases matching TRBD1. The V gene end was trimmed by 7 bases and the J gene end by 5 bases; junction bases not matched to a gene: 9. Per the germline V gene, CDR1 is MNHEY and CDR2 is SVGAGI. This CDR3 contains 14 residues. CDR3 loop: CASKPDRGDHEQYF. CDR3 sequence (DNA): TGTGCCAGCAAACCGGACAGGGGTGACCACGAGCAGTACTTC.

Comments on this clone: One end of the junction varies from germline; a read error may be responsible. The V and J genes are TRBV6-1 and TRBJ1-3; D call uncertain. This CDR3 contains 15 residues. Germline values: CDR1 MNHNS, CDR2 SASEGT. CDR3 amino acids: CASREDGLSGNTIYF. The CDR3 DNA reads TGTGCCAGCAGGGAAGACGGCCTATCTGGAAACACCATATATTTT.

The chain uses TRBV5-1 and TRBJ2-5, with 7 bases that match TRBD2. Germline CDR1 reads SGHRS; CDR2 reads YFSETQ. This CDR3 region has 15 residues. V lost 4 bases to trimming and J lost 5 bases; unmatched junction nucleotides: 11. This chain's CDR3 is CASSDWAGEDETQYF. The DNA of the CDR3 is TGCGCCAGCAGCGATTGGGCGGGAGAGGATGAGACCCAGTACTTC.

The J gene is TRBJ2-7, the V gene TRBV30; no firm D call. V was trimmed by 0 bases and J by 2 bases, leaving 14 bases between them. Germline CDR1 GTSNPN, CDR2 SVGIG (reference sequence). The CDR3 consists of 15 residues. CDR3 DNA: TGTGCCTGGAGTGTACCGGGCAGACTTACCTACGAGCAGTACTTC. Translated: CAWSVPGRLTYEQYF.